One sample yielded the 5 T cell receptor beta chains listed below, sequenced in a study of PD-L1 blockade in urothelial cancer. Time point in this sample: pretreatment peripheral blood. The protocol was immunoSEQ multiplex PCR, while the TCRdb copy is restricted to in-frame clones and leaves out a portion. The profile covers around 79,000 clones, with 85% appearing a single time and about 7.4% taken by the ten largest. The input for sequencing was PBMCs, taken around atezolizumab (anti-PD-L1) treatment. These receptors all stem from a man aged 35 to 55 with urothelial cancer.

This clone was seen a few times. The CDR3 sequence: CASSPQTSTGSYEQYF. CDR3 DNA sequence: TGCGCCAGCAGCCCCCAAACTAGCACCGGCTCCTACGAGCAGTACTTC. V usage is TRBV5-1 and J usage is TRBJ2-7, with D tentatively TRBD2 (6 bases). The CDR3 extends over 16 amino acids. V was pared by 4 bases and J by 0 bases, with 17 bases between. From germline, CDR1 is SGHRS and CDR2 YFSETQ.

This chain uses TRBV5-6 with TRBJ1-1, with TRBD1 as a possible D gene (6 bases). The germline CDR1 and CDR2 sequences are SGHDT and YYEEEE. The CDR3 consists of 17 residues. V shed 7 bases and J shed 0 bases, with 22 bases lying between them. CDR3 amino acids: CASRGRGKGYLNTEAFF. The CDR3 coding sequence is TGTGCCAGCCGCGGGAGGGGGAAGGGCTACTTGAACACTGAAGCTTTCTTT.

In this sample, this clone turned up once. This chain joins TRBV6-5 and TRBJ1-4, with D tentatively TRBD1 (5 bases). From germline, CDR1 is MNHEY and CDR2 SVGAGI. Trimming removed 5 bases at V and 3 bases at J, with 10 bases between. The CDR3 has 14 residues. This chain's CDR3 is CASSAWGANEKLFF. The CDR3 nucleotides read TGTGCCAGCAGTGCCTGGGGGGCTAATGAAAAACTGTTTTTT.

V and J are TRBV9 and TRBJ2-6, with TRBD1 as a possible D gene (5 bases). The CDR3 is 18 residues long. The V gene lost 2 bases and the J gene lost 1 base, with 16 bases spanning the gap. Germline V gene data show CDR1 as SGDLS and CDR2 as YYNGEE. CDR3 protein: CASSVAQGGGSGANVLTF. The DNA for the CDR3 is TGTGCCAGCAGCGTGGCCCAGGGTGGCGGATCTGGGGCCAACGTCCTGACTTTC. Full variable domain (missing parts from reference TRBV9 and TRBJ2-6): DSGVTQTPKHLITATGQRVTLRCSPRSGDLSVYWYQQSLDQGLQFLIQYYNGEERAKGNILERFSAQQFPDLHSELNLSSLELGDSALYFCASSVAQGGGSGANVLTFGAGSRLTVL.

The rearrangement uses TRBV15 and TRBJ1-4, with 7 bases identical to TRBD1. Per germline, CDR1 LNHNV and CDR2 YYDKDF (reference sequence). The CDR3 has 16 amino acids. Trimming took 3 bases from V and 7 from J; bases not matched to a gene: 11. The CDR3 loop reads CATSSDRESPREKLFF. Written as DNA, the CDR3 is TGTGCCACCAGCAGCGACAGGGAGTCCCCCCGTGAAAAACTGTTTTTT.